These 27 T cell receptor beta chains share one sample of origin, sequenced in a study of blood T cells in healthy people across ages (dated by TCRdb to between 2015 and 2016). Libraries were built with 5' RACE. Instrument on record: Illumina HiSeq 2500. A second PCR of roughly 6 to 12 cycles was run with a J-beta primer mix and a sample-barcoded 5' primer. TCRdb itself trimmed the public reads at Q25 with fastp, ran MiXCR and retained productive beta chains. Each CDR3 protein gets just one entry, which takes the most common genes and DNA from the rows behind it. This sample lists roughly 930,000 distinct CDR3 sequences; 45% to 50% were detected once. Roughly 13% of the sample belongs to the ten largest clones. The sample was blood. The receptors derive from a young man in good health.

This clonotype was recorded a few times. The rearrangement uses TRBV3-1 and TRBJ1-2; perhaps TRBD1 as D (5 bases). Per the germline V gene, CDR1 is LGHDT and CDR2 is YNNKEL (reference sequence). The CDR3 is made up of 15 amino acids. The V and J ends lost 5 bases and 2 bases respectively, with 15 bases between them. The CDR3 DNA reads as TGTGCCAGCAGCGATCACGGGGGTCCCAACTATGGCTACACCTTC. Protein: CASSDHGGPNYGYTF.

At least ten counts were recorded for this clonotype. V and J are TRBV10-3 and TRBJ2-7; D might be TRBD1 (6 bases). Germline V gives CDR1 ENHRY, CDR2 SYGVKD. CDR3 size: 15 residues. V gave up 2 bases and J gave up 6 bases, with 17 bases separating them. CDR3 sequence: CAISEPRTGQAEQYF. Written as DNA, the CDR3 is TGTGCCATCAGTGAGCCGCGAACAGGGCAAGCCGAGCAGTACTTC.

This clonotype occurred many times. The chain joins TRBV6-5 to TRBJ2-5; TRBD1 aligns across 8 bases. This CDR3 spans 14 amino acids. Germline values: CDR1 MNHEY, CDR2 SVGAGI. The V segment lost 5 bases and the J segment 1 base; nucleotides outside the gene matches: 3. The CDR3 region is CASSKTGGQETQYF. The CDR3 nucleotides are TGTGCCAGCAGTAAAACAGGGGGCCAAGAGACCCAGTACTTC.

This clonotype turned up a few times. This chain links TRBV3-1 with TRBJ2-5; D might be TRBD1 or TRBD2, each matching 5 bases. Germline V gene lookup returns CDR1 LGHDT and CDR2 YNNKEL (reference sequence). This CDR3 region has 14 residues. V shed 5 bases and J shed 4 bases, with 14 bases lying between them. In nucleotides, the CDR3 is TGTGCCAGCAGCGTCCGGGACGAAGTAGAGACCCAGTACTTC. Translated: CASSVRDEVETQYF.

V usage is TRBV27 and J usage is TRBJ2-1, with 7 bases aligning to TRBD1. The ends lost 5 bases at V and 8 bases at J; junction bases unmatched: 9. This CDR3 has 14 residues. Germline V CDR1 and CDR2: MNHEY, SMNVEV (reference sequence). CDR3 region: CASSTKTGWHEQFF. The CDR3 nucleotides read TGTGCCAGCAGTACTAAGACAGGGTGGCATGAGCAGTTCTTC.

J is TRBJ2-3 and V is TRBV27; no clear D gene. Deletions cut 0 bases from V and 1 base from J, with 20 bases between. CDR3 length: 19 residues. The germline V gene has CDR1 MNHEY and CDR2 SMNVEV (reference sequence). The CDR3 loop reads CASSLSYSPRIRGTDTQYF. DNA of the CDR3: TGTGCCAGCAGTTTATCGTATTCCCCTCGTATTAGGGGCACAGATACGCAGTATTTT.

The chain has TRBV6-1 and TRBJ2-5, with D unclear. The CDR3 consists of 12 residues. Trimming pared 4 bases from V and 0 bases from J, leaving 3 bases between. Germline-derived CDR1 and CDR2 are MNHNS and SASEGT. CDR3 DNA: TGTGCCAGCAGTGGTTACCAAGAGACCCAGTACTTC. Protein sequence: CASSGYQETQYF.

This clonotype was seen a few times. The rearrangement links TRBV6-6 to TRBJ2-5, with D perhaps matching TRBD1 (6 bases). This CDR3 contains 17 residues. The germline V gene encodes CDR1 MNHNY and CDR2 SVGAGI (reference sequence). Trimming took 0 bases from V and 5 from J, leaving 19 bases between them. CDR3 protein: CASSYSPDRRFAETQYF. In nucleotides, the CDR3 is TGTGCCAGCAGTTACTCGCCCGACAGGAGGTTTGCGGAGACCCAGTACTTC.

Only a few counts were recorded for this clonotype. The chain employs TRBV4-3 and TRBJ2-7; no definite D call. The V gene's germline CDR1 is LGHNA and CDR2 YSLEER. Trimming took 1 base from V and 4 from J, leaving 8 bases between them. The CDR3 loop spans 13 amino acids. CDR3 sequence reads: CASSQASRYEQYF. CDR3 DNA: TGCGCCAGCAGCCAAGCCTCGCGGTACGAGCAGTACTTC.

J is TRBJ2-1 and V is TRBV10-3; 9 bases fit TRBD2. The CDR3 covers 16 residues. Unmatched junction bases numbered 8, after V lost 0 bases and J lost 8 bases. CDR1 and CDR2 (germline): ENHRY, SYGVKD. DNA of the CDR3: TGTGCCATCAGTGAGTCAACGGGACTAGCATATGATGAGCAGTTCTTC. This translates into CAISESTGLAYDEQFF.

This clonotype was detected a few times. The chain is built from TRBV24-1 and TRBJ2-3, with 7 bases identical to TRBD1. The CDR3 spans 15 residues. Germline loops: CDR1 KGHDR, CDR2 SFDVKD. The ends lost 3 bases at V and 2 bases at J; junction bases unmatched: 4. In DNA, the CDR3 is TGTGCCACCAGTGATGCCGGACAGGTCACAGATACGCAGTATTTT. It encodes CATSDAGQVTDTQYF.

This clonotype was picked up a small number of times. This rearrangement joins TRBV20-1 to TRBJ2-1; D unclear. V was trimmed by 1 base and J by 0 bases, leaving 7 bases between them. CDR1 and CDR2 (germline): DFQATT, SNEGSKA (reference sequence). The CDR3 loop spans 14 amino acids. CDR3 amino acids: CSARVSNSYNEQFF. The CDR3 DNA reads as TGCAGTGCTAGAGTCTCGAACTCCTACAATGAGCAGTTCTTC.

This clonotype was seen more than once but under ten times. The chain is built from TRBV5-1 and TRBJ2-5, with a weak D call TRBD2 (5 bases). The CDR3 sequence is 15 residues long. The germline V gene has CDR1 SGHRS and CDR2 YFSETQ. Trimming removed 0 bases from V and 0 bases from J, with 9 bases in between. The DNA for the CDR3 is TGCGCCAGCAGCTTGGCCGGACTGTACCAAGAGACCCAGTACTTC. Translated, it gives CASSLAGLYQETQYF.

The chain recombines TRBV7-3 with TRBJ2-3, with 7 bases fitting TRBD1. The CDR3 runs to 15 residues. The junction had 6 bases not matched to a gene; V was cut back by 4 bases and J by 2 bases. Looked up from germline, CDR1 is SGHTA and CDR2 is FQGTGA. CDR3 nucleotides: TGTGCCAGCAGCTCCCACCAGGGGGACACAGATACGCAGTATTTT. Translation gives CASSSHQGDTDTQYF.

There are a few counts of this clonotype. J is TRBJ1-1 and V is TRBV20-1, with 10 bases that match TRBD1. Germline loops: CDR1 DFQATT, CDR2 SNEGSKA (reference sequence). V lost 5 bases to trimming and J lost 6 bases; unmatched junction nucleotides: 6. The CDR3 is made up of 13 amino acids. CDR3 bases: TGCAGTGCTCGGGGACAGGGGTCCGCTGAAGCTTTCTTT. Translated, it gives CSARGQGSAEAFF.

The sample holds a few counts of this clonotype. The CDR3 region is CASRTGGAGELFF. DNA for the CDR3: TGTGCCAGCAGGACAGGGGGGGCCGGGGAGCTGTTTTTT. The chain combines TRBV6-2 or TRBV6-3 with TRBJ2-2; 9 bases agree with TRBD1. V lost 6 bases, J lost 6 bases, and 2 bases stayed unmatched. Per germline, CDR1 MNHEY and CDR2 SVGEGT. The CDR3 loop spans 13 amino acids.

This clonotype was seen a handful of times. This rearrangement joins TRBV11-1 to TRBJ2-5; TRBD2 matches 7 bases. The CDR3 covers 15 residues. Trimming took 2 bases from V and 4 from J; bases not matched to a gene: 7. CDR1 and CDR2 (germline): SGHAT, FQDESV (reference sequence). DNA of the CDR3: TGTGCCAGCAGCTTAAGTCCTAGCGGATCAGAGACCCAGTACTTC. Its protein product is CASSLSPSGSETQYF. Drawing the rest from reference TRBV11-1 and TRBJ2-5, the complete variable domain is EAEVAQSPRYKITEKSQAVAFWCDPISGHATLYWYRQILGQGPELLVQFQDESVVDDSQLPKDRFSAERLKGVDSTLKIQPAELGDSAMYLCASSLSPSGSETQYFGPGTRLLVL.

The V call is TRBV7-4, the J call TRBJ1-5; 7 bases are shared with TRBD1. Germline V gene lookup returns CDR1 SGHVT and CDR2 SQSDAQ. V lost 4 bases and J lost 6; bases outside the gene matches: 3. This CDR3 is 13 amino acids long. This CDR3 is CASSSTGIQPQHF. In DNA form, the CDR3 reads TGTGCCAGCAGCTCGACAGGGATTCAGCCCCAGCATTTT.

This clonotype was seen a handful of times. This chain joins TRBV2 and TRBJ2-3, with TRBD1 as a possible D gene (5 bases). Germline V gene lookup returns CDR1 SNHLY and CDR2 FYNNEI. This CDR3 spans 13 amino acids. V was shortened by 5 bases and J by 4 bases, with 10 bases between the two germline ends. The CDR3 DNA reads as TGTGCCAGCAGTCCAGGACAAGCAGATACGCAGTATTTT. Translation: CASSPGQADTQYF. Complete variable domain (other parts from reference TRBV2 and TRBJ2-3): EPEVTQTPSHQVTQMGQEVILRCVPISNHLYFYWYRQILGQKVEFLVSFYNNEISEKSEIFDDQFSVERPDGSNFTLKIRSTKLEDSAMYFCASSPGQADTQYFGPGTRLTVL.

The table lists this clonotype with a few counts. The chain joins TRBV4-1 to TRBJ1-2; D may be TRBD1 (5 bases). Germline-derived CDR1 and CDR2 are MGHRA and YSYEKL. The length of the CDR3 is 13 residues. V was trimmed by 4 bases and J by 6 bases, leaving 12 bases between them. Here the CDR3 reads CASSPGEGHGYTF. The CDR3 DNA is TGCGCCAGCAGCCCCGGCGAGGGGCATGGCTACACCTTC.

This clonotype has ten or more counts. The chain carries TRBV7-9 and TRBJ1-5, with D maybe TRBD1 (5 bases). Germline lookup yields CDR1 SEHNR and CDR2 FQNEAQ (reference sequence). The CDR3 is 14 amino acids. Trimming took off 6 bases at V and 3 bases at J, with 12 bases between the two ends. CDR3 DNA: TGTGCCAGCAGGTCCAACAGGTCCAATCAGCCCCAGCATTTT. Its protein is CASRSNRSNQPQHF.

In this sample, this clonotype turned up a few times. The V and J genes are TRBV4-1 and TRBJ2-3, with D uncertain. Germline CDR1 is MGHRA and CDR2 is YSYEKL. Trimming shortened V by 4 bases and J by 5 bases, and 10 bases separated the two germline ends. The CDR3 has 13 amino acids. The DNA for the CDR3 is TGCGCCAGCAGCCCACGCATGGGAGATACGCAGTATTTT. It codes for CASSPRMGDTQYF.

The chain links TRBV29-1 to TRBJ2-1; 8 bases map to TRBD1. Trimming took 7 bases from V and 2 from J; bases not matched to a gene: 10. In germline, CDR1 is SQVTM, CDR2 ANQGSEA. There are 15 residues in the CDR3. CDR3 DNA: TGCAGCGGCGACGACAGGGGAGGAACCTACAATGAGCAGTTCTTC. It encodes CSGDDRGGTYNEQFF.

This chain uses TRBV27 with TRBJ2-7, with 10 bases that match TRBD1. Germline V gives CDR1 MNHEY, CDR2 SMNVEV (reference sequence). The CDR3 is 14 residues long. V gave up 5 bases and J gave up 5 bases; unmatched junction bases: 6. CDR3 region: CASSPDGTGDEQYF. CDR3 nucleotide sequence: TGTGCCAGCAGTCCCGACGGGACAGGGGACGAGCAGTACTTC.

This clonotype has a handful of counts. The V and J genes are TRBV27 and TRBJ1-2; 10 bases fit TRBD1. J gave up 4 bases and V 5 bases, and 7 bases lay outside the gene matches. This CDR3 comprises 15 residues. Per the germline V gene, CDR1 is MNHEY and CDR2 is SMNVEV (reference sequence). The CDR3 spells CASSTTGGSGYGYTF. CDR3 bases: TGTGCCAGCAGTACGACAGGGGGCTCAGGCTATGGCTACACCTTC.

The chain links TRBV4-1 to TRBJ1-4; 8 bases map to TRBD1. V was clipped by 0 bases and J by 8 bases; unmatched bases: 8. Germline V gene lookup returns CDR1 MGHRA and CDR2 YSYEKL. This CDR3 is 16 amino acids long. CDR3: CASSQDPGQGGEKLFF. The CDR3 nucleotides read TGCGCCAGCAGCCAAGATCCCGGACAGGGTGGGGAAAAACTGTTTTTT.

The chain employs TRBV2 and TRBJ1-5; no firm D call. CDR3 size: 13 residues. V was pared by 9 bases and J by 4 bases, with 13 bases between. Germline assignment: CDR1 SNHLY and CDR2 FYNNEI. CDR3 nucleotides: TGTGCCAGTACCCCAGACGGAAATCAGCCCCAGCATTTT. It yields the protein CASTPDGNQPQHF. Full variable domain (remainder filled in from reference TRBV2 and TRBJ1-5): EPEVTQTPSHQVTQMGQEVILRCVPISNHLYFYWYRQILGQKVEFLVSFYNNEISEKSEIFDDQFSVERPDGSNFTLKIRSTKLEDSAMYFCASTPDGNQPQHFGDGTRLSIL.